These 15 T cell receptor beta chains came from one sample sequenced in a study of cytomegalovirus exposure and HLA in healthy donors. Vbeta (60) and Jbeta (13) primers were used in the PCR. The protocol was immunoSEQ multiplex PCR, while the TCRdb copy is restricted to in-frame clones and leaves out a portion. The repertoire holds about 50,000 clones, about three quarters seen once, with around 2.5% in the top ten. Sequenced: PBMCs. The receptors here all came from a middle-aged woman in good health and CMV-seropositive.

The CDR3 here is CAWSLSTSGEQFF. CDR3 nucleotides: TGTGCCTGGAGTCTCTCGACTAGCGGGGAGCAGTTCTTC. The chain links TRBV30 to TRBJ2-1, with 10 bases fitting TRBD2. This CDR3 is 13 amino acids long. V was clipped by 2 bases and J by 10 bases; unmatched bases: 5. The germline CDR1 and CDR2 sequences are GTSNPN and SVGIG (reference sequence). The variable domain in full, completed from reference TRBV30 and TRBJ2-1, reads SQTIHQWPATLVQPVGSPLSLECTVEGTSNPNLYWYRQAAGRGLQLLFYSVGIGQISSEVPQNLSASRPQDRQFILSSKKLLLSDSGFYLCAWSLSTSGEQFFGPGTRLTVL.

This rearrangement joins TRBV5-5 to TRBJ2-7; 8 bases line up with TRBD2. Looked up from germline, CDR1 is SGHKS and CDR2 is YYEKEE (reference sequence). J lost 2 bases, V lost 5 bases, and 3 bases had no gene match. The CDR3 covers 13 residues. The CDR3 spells CASSIAGTYEQYF. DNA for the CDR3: TGTGCCAGCAGTATAGCGGGGACCTACGAGCAGTACTTC.

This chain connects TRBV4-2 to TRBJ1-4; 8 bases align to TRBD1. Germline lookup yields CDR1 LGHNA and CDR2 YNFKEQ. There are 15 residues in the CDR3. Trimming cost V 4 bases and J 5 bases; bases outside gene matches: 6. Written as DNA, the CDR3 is TGTGCCAGCAGCCCAGGACAGGGCCACAATGAAAAACTGTTTTTT. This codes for CASSPGQGHNEKLFF.

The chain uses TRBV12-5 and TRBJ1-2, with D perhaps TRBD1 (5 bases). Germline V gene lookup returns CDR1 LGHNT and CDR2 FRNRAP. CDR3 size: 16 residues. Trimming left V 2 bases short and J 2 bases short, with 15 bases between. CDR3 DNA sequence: TGTGCTAGTGGTTTGCCCTGGGTCGGGGGAAACTATGGCTACACCTTC. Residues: CASGLPWVGGNYGYTF.

The CDR3 loop reads CASSDVDRVKETQYF. Written as DNA, the CDR3 is TGTGCCAGCAGTGATGTTGACAGGGTGAAAGAGACCCAGTACTTC. The chain joins TRBV28 to TRBJ2-5; 7 positions agree with TRBD1. The germline CDR1 and CDR2 sequences are MDHEN and SYDVKM. J lost 3 bases, V lost 5 bases, and 9 bases had no gene match. The CDR3 is 15 amino acids.

The CDR3 bases are TGTGCCAGCAGCCCTGGGACACACTATGGCTACACCTTC. Translation: CASSPGTHYGYTF. This sequence joins TRBV27 and TRBJ1-2; D might be TRBD1 (6 bases). Looked up from germline, CDR1 is MNHEY and CDR2 is SMNVEV (reference sequence). CDR3 size: 13 residues. The V gene lost 6 bases and the J gene lost 3 bases, with 11 bases spanning the gap.

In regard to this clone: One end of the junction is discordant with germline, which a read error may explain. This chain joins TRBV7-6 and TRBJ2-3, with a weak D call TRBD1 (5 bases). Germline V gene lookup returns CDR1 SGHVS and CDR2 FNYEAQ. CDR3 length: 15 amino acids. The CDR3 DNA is TGTGCCAGCAGCCTGGACACGTGGGGCACGGATACGCAGTATTTT. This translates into CASSLDTWGTDTQYF.

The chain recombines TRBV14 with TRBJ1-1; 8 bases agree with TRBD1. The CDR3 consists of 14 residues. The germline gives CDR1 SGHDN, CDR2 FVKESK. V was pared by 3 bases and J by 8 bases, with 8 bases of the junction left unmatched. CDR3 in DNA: TGTGCCAGCAGCCAGGGACACAGGGGGACGGAAGCTTTCTTT. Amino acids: CASSQGHRGTEAFF. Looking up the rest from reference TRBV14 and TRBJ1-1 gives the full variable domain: EAGVTQFPSHSVIEKGQTVTLRCDPISGHDNLYWYRRVMGKEIKFLLHFVKESKQDESGMPNNRFLAERTGGTYSTLKVQPAELEDSGVYFCASSQGHRGTEAFFGQGTRLTVV.

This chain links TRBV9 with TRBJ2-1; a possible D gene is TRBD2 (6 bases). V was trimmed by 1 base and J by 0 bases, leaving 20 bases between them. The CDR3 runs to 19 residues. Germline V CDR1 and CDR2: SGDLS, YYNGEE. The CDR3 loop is CASSVTPPMGRSSYNEQFF. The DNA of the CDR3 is TGTGCCAGCAGCGTAACCCCCCCTATGGGGAGGTCCTCCTACAATGAGCAGTTCTTC.

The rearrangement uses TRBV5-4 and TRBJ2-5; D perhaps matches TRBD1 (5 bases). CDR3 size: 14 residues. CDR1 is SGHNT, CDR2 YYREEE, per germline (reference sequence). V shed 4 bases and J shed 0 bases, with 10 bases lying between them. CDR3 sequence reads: CASSLGVNQETQYF. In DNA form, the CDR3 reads TGTGCCAGCAGCCTAGGGGTGAACCAAGAGACCCAGTACTTC.

This chain's CDR3 is CASSERWGEDEQFF. The CDR3 region has the DNA TGTGCCAGCAGTGAACGCTGGGGCGAGGATGAGCAGTTCTTC. The chain links TRBV6-1 to TRBJ2-1, with TRBD1 as a possible D gene (5 bases). Germline CDR1 MNHNS, CDR2 SASEGT. Trimming took 2 bases from V and 8 from J, leaving 13 bases between them. The CDR3 covers 14 residues.

The CDR3 region is CASSQDSGRRTQYF. The DNA of the CDR3 is TGCGCCAGCAGCCAGGATAGCGGTCGGCGGACCCAGTACTTC. The rearrangement uses TRBV4-3 and TRBJ2-5, with D tentatively TRBD2 (6 bases). The CDR3 length is 14 residues. V shed 3 bases and J shed 7 bases, with 15 bases lying between them. Germline CDR1 is LGHNA and CDR2 is YSLEER.

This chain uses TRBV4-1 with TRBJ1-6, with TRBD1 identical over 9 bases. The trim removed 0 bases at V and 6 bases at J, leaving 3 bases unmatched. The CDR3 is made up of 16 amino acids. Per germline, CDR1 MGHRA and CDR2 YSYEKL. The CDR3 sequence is CASSQEGDRVNSPLHF. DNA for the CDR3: TGCGCCAGCAGCCAAGAGGGGGACAGGGTTAATTCACCCCTCCACTTT.

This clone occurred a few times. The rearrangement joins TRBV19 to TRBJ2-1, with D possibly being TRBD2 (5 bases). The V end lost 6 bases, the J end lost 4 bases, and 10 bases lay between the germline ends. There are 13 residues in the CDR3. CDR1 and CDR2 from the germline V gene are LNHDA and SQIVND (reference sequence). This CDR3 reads CASRVDFYNEQFF. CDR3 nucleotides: TGTGCCAGTAGAGTGGACTTTTACAATGAGCAGTTCTTC. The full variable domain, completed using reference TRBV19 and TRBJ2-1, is DGGITQSPKYLFRKEGQNVTLSCEQNLNHDAMYWYRQDPGQGLRLIYYSQIVNDFQKGDIAEGYSVSREKKESFPLTVTSAQKNPTAFYLCASRVDFYNEQFFGPGTRLTVL.

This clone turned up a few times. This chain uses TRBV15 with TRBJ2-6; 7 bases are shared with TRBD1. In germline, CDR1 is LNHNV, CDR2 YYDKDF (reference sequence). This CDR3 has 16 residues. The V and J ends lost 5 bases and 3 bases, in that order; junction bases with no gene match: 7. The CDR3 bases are TGTGCCACCAGCGACAGGGAAATTAGTGGGGCCAACGTCCTGACTTTC. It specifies CATSDREISGANVLTF.